The 21 T cell receptor beta chains below were found in one sample sequenced in a study of T cells in Graves' hyperthyroidism and ophthalmopathy. TCR beta CDR3 regions were amplified from RNA. Initially, a first-round RT-PCR of the TCR CDR3 employed the HTBI primer set. TCRdb reprocessed the multiplex PCR reads with MiXCR, giving one entry per CDR3 protein. The repertoire holds about 360,000 distinct CDR3 sequences, with approximately 14% as singletons. The sample taken for sequencing was blood. These receptors all stem from a woman in her late teens or twenties with Graves' hyperthyroidism that later progressed to Graves' ophthalmopathy.

This clonotype was counted a few times. This chain joins TRBV9 and TRBJ1-2; D is unclear. V gave up 0 bases and J gave up 0 bases, with 9 bases separating them. The CDR3 runs 15 residues. Germline lookup yields CDR1 SGDLS and CDR2 YYNGEE. CDR3 amino acids: CASSVGSEANYGYTF. CDR3 sequence (DNA): TGTGCCAGCAGCGTAGGGTCGGAAGCTAACTATGGCTACACCTTC.

The V gene is TRBV19, the J gene TRBJ2-4, with TRBD1 as a possible D gene (6 bases). Trimming cost V 3 bases and J 7 bases, with 22 bases left between them. This CDR3 region has 17 residues. The germline CDR1 and CDR2 sequences are LNHDA and SQIVND (reference sequence). In DNA form, the CDR3 reads TGTGCCAGTAGTATTCTAGGGCCCGGGACAAAAGGGAACATTCAGTACTTC. Encoded protein: CASSILGPGTKGNIQYF.

This clonotype was observed at least ten times. The chain links TRBV28 to TRBJ2-3, with TRBD2 identical over 10 bases. There are 15 residues in the CDR3. Germline V gives CDR1 MDHEN, CDR2 SYDVKM. Trimming cost V 6 bases and J 4 bases; bases outside gene matches: 7. CDR3 sequence reads: CASRVAGGSADTQYF. The CDR3 DNA is TGTGCCAGCAGGGTAGCGGGAGGTTCTGCAGATACGCAGTATTTT. Based on the CDR3 plus reference TRBV28 and TRBJ2-3, the full variable domain is DVKVTQSSRYLVKRTGEKVFLECVQDMDHENMFWYRQDPGLGLRLIYFSYDVKMKEKGDIPEGYSVSREKKERFSLILESASTNQTSMYLCASRVAGGSADTQYFGPGTRLTVL.

The rearrangement uses TRBV19 and TRBJ1-5, with no clear D. CDR3 size: 15 residues. V was pared by 4 bases and J by 0 bases, with 10 bases between. Germline CDR1 LNHDA, CDR2 SQIVND (reference sequence). DNA for the CDR3: TGTGCCAGTAGTAAAAACCGGGATAGCAATCAGCCCCAGCATTTT. Translating it yields CASSKNRDSNQPQHF.

This clonotype was recorded at least ten times. The chain carries TRBV20-1 and TRBJ2-5; TRBD1 matches 11 bases. Germline V gives CDR1 DFQATT, CDR2 SNEGSKA (reference sequence). The CDR3 length is 15 residues. V trimming: 1 base; J trimming: 2 bases; junction bases outside the gene matches: 3. In nucleotides, the CDR3 is TGCAGTGCTAGAGGGGACAGGGGGAAACAAGAGACCCAGTACTTC. This translates into CSARGDRGKQETQYF.

This clonotype occurred many times. The rearrangement uses TRBV2 and TRBJ2-7; TRBD1 aligns across 8 bases. The CDR3 consists of 16 residues. Trimming cost V 6 bases and J 2 bases; bases outside gene matches: 12. Germline V gene lookup returns CDR1 SNHLY and CDR2 FYNNEI. CDR3 sequence reads: CASSGTDRGRTYEQYF. CDR3 coding DNA: TGTGCCAGCAGCGGTACTGACAGGGGACGAACCTACGAGCAGTACTTC.

This clonotype was seen repeatedly, ten times or more. The chain is built from TRBV2 and TRBJ2-7, with TRBD2 matching 8 bases. The germline V gene encodes CDR1 SNHLY and CDR2 FYNNEI. The CDR3 spans 14 residues. V gave up 6 bases and J gave up 2 bases; unmatched junction bases: 6. This CDR3 is CASSPGGSAYEQYF. The CDR3 region has the DNA TGTGCCAGCAGCCCGGGGGGGTCCGCCTACGAGCAGTACTTC.

This clonotype was counted many times. This rearrangement joins TRBV28 to TRBJ2-7; D perhaps matches TRBD1 (6 bases). The CDR3 extends over 14 amino acids. V was shortened by 9 bases and J by 0 bases, with 15 bases between the two germline ends. CDR1 is MDHEN and CDR2 is SYDVKM in the germline V gene. Written as DNA, the CDR3 is TGTGCCAGACTGGGAAGGGGGAGCTCCTACGAGCAGTACTTC. Its translation: CARLGRGSSYEQYF.

At least ten counts were recorded for this clonotype. The chain has TRBV29-1 and TRBJ1-1; D is undetermined. With 1 base removed from V and 1 base from J, the gap between germline ends came to 4 bases. CDR1 SQVTM and CDR2 ANQGSEA come from the germline V gene. The CDR3 is 12 residues long. CDR3 protein: CSVEGTNTEAFF. The CDR3 DNA sequence: TGCAGCGTTGAAGGAACGAACACTGAAGCTTTCTTT. The full variable domain, its missing parts supplied by reference TRBV29-1 and TRBJ1-1, is SAVISQKPSRDICQRGTSLTIQCQVDSQVTMMFWYRQQPGQSLTLIATANQGSEATYESGFVIDKFPISRPNLTFSTLTVSNMSPEDSSIYLCSVEGTNTEAFFGQGTRLTVV.

The J gene is TRBJ2-1, the V gene TRBV9, with no clear D. CDR1 is SGDLS and CDR2 is YYNGEE in the germline V gene. There are 15 residues in the CDR3. V was trimmed by 0 bases and J by 4 bases, leaving 11 bases between them. In DNA form, the CDR3 reads TGTGCCAGCAGCGTAGCGAGCGCGACTTACAATGAGCAGTTCTTC. As protein: CASSVASATYNEQFF.

This clonotype was detected once. This chain connects TRBV20-1 to TRBJ2-1; 8 nucleotides agree with TRBD2. The CDR3 covers 13 residues. V shed 3 bases and J 5 bases; nucleotides not matched to a gene: 3. Germline assignment: CDR1 DFQATT and CDR2 SNEGSKA (reference sequence). The CDR3 sequence: CSASGRGDNEQFF. CDR3 in DNA: TGCAGTGCTAGCGGGAGGGGAGACAATGAGCAGTTCTTC.

This clonotype occurred a few times. The V gene is TRBV19, the J gene TRBJ2-7, with D possibly TRBD2 on 5 matching bases. Germline V CDR1 and CDR2: LNHDA, SQIVND (reference sequence). The CDR3 contains 14 residues. Trimming pared 5 bases from V and 2 bases from J, leaving 13 bases between. The CDR3 reads CASSPEGQAYEQYF. The DNA for the CDR3 is TGTGCCAGTAGTCCCGAGGGCCAAGCCTACGAGCAGTACTTC.

This clonotype was seen ten or more times. The chain couples TRBV27 to TRBJ2-3; 8 bases are shared with TRBD2. There are 14 residues in the CDR3. Germline assignment: CDR1 MNHEY and CDR2 SMNVEV (reference sequence). V dropped 6 bases and J dropped 4; count of bases not matched to a gene: 6. The CDR3 nucleotides read TGTGCCAGCAGCTTTCCGGGGGGGTCAGATACGCAGTATTTT. Protein product: CASSFPGGSDTQYF.

This clonotype was observed many times. This chain's CDR3 is CASSLTHSGSVQDTQYF. DNA of the CDR3: TGTGCCAGCAGCTTAACCCATAGCGGGAGCGTTCAAGATACGCAGTATTTT. The genes are TRBV7-2 and TRBJ2-3; TRBD2 matches 9 bases. The V and J ends lost 2 bases and 5 bases, in that order; junction bases with no gene match: 11. The CDR3 contains 17 residues. Germline values: CDR1 SGHTA, CDR2 FQGNSA.

This clonotype turned up a few times. The chain uses TRBV4-1 and TRBJ2-5; 9 bases align to TRBD1. Germline-derived CDR1 and CDR2 are MGHRA and YSYEKL. The CDR3 has 15 amino acids. J lost 5 bases, V lost 3 bases, and 7 bases had no gene match. Here the CDR3 DNA reads TGCGCCAGCAGCCAGGGACAGGGTGTTTCGGAGACCCAGTACTTC. This sequence encodes CASSQGQGVSETQYF.

There are many counts of this clonotype. The gene calls are TRBV7-9 and TRBJ2-1; 9 positions agree with TRBD2. This CDR3 region has 17 residues. With V trimmed by 4 bases and J by 5 bases, 12 bases remained unmatched. CDR1 is SEHNR and CDR2 is FQNEAQ in the germline V gene (reference sequence). The CDR3: CASSWPPGLAFDNEQFF. DNA of the CDR3: TGTGCCAGCAGCTGGCCACCGGGACTAGCATTCGACAATGAGCAGTTCTTC. Full variable domain (outside the CDR3, taken from reference TRBV7-9 and TRBJ2-1): DTGVSQNPRHKITKRGQNVTFRCDPISEHNRLYWYRQTLGQGPEFLTYFQNEAQLEKSRLLSDRFSAERPKGSFSTLEIQRTEQGDSAMYLCASSWPPGLAFDNEQFFGPGTRLTVL.

The chain is built from TRBV27 and TRBJ2-1; 10 bases match TRBD1. The V and J ends lost 3 bases and 9 bases, in that order; junction bases with no gene match: 5. The CDR3 loop spans 14 amino acids. Germline CDR1 reads MNHEY; CDR2 reads SMNVEV (reference sequence). For the CDR3, the DNA is TGTGCCAGCAGTTTTGGGACAGGGGTCCGTGAGCAGTTCTTC. Translated, it gives CASSFGTGVREQFF.

This clonotype showed up just a few times. The chain uses TRBV10-3 and TRBJ2-1, with 15 bases matching TRBD2. The CDR3 is made up of 18 amino acids. The J segment lost 0 bases and the V segment lost 4 bases, leaving 4 bases of the junction unmatched. Germline V gene sequence: CDR1 ENHRY, CDR2 SYGVKD. The chain's CDR3 is CAISGTSGRGSSYNEQFF. The CDR3 region has the DNA TGTGCCATCAGTGGGACTAGCGGGAGGGGGAGCTCCTACAATGAGCAGTTCTTC.

This rearrangement joins TRBV4-1 to TRBJ2-7, with D possibly called TRBD1 or TRBD2 (5 bases each). Germline CDR1 reads MGHRA; CDR2 reads YSYEKL. V gave up 1 base and J gave up 2 bases, with 12 bases separating them. The CDR3 has 15 residues. The chain's CDR3 is CASSQATPGPYEQYF. CDR3 bases: TGCGCCAGCAGCCAAGCTACCCCGGGGCCCTACGAGCAGTACTTC.

This clonotype was detected ten times or more. The V call is TRBV20-1, the J call TRBJ1-1, with D unclear. The CDR3 is made up of 14 amino acids. Germline loops: CDR1 DFQATT, CDR2 SNEGSKA (reference sequence). V shed 1 base and J shed 0 bases, with 9 bases lying between them. This chain's CDR3 is CSARVPPLNTEAFF. The CDR3 nucleotides are TGCAGTGCTAGAGTACCCCCACTGAACACTGAAGCTTTCTTT.

This clonotype has at least ten counts. The J gene is TRBJ1-2, the V gene TRBV3-1; D is unresolved. The V gene's germline CDR1 is LGHDT and CDR2 YNNKEL (reference sequence). This CDR3 contains 14 residues. The ends were cut back, 1 base at V and 4 bases at J, with 10 bases in the middle. The CDR3 here is CASSQVGLGYGYTF. CDR3 nucleotides: TGTGCCAGCAGCCAAGTAGGGCTGGGCTATGGCTACACCTTC.